The entry that follows covers one T cell receptor (beta chain) sequence. Its antigen remains unknown. J was trimmed by 7 bases and V by 8 bases; bases with no gene match: 8. Germline assignment: CDR1 MNHNS and CDR2 SASEGT. The CDR3 totals 12 residues. Donors contributed one heparinised blood draw apiece, averaging about 110 mL. Cells sorted by CD45RO/CCR7/CD25/CD127/CD95/CD27 comprised CD4+ naive, central memory, regulatory and stem cell-like memory cells. Purity exceeding 98% was reached by all sorted populations. The whole isolated RNA underwent reverse transcription, so sequencing captured expressed TCRB transcripts. Method: immunoSEQ multiplex PCR; TCRdb's copy keeps in-frame clones and lacks some. The data contain some 700,000 clones, 10% to 15% of them seen just once; the ten biggest clones take up approximately 0.021%. This sample is drawn from a study of beta chain features in type 1 diabetes. Study-level findings and limits: Healthy donors had naive, central memory and Treg TCRB repertoires that appeared less similar than those seen among patients. Researchers report that Type 1 diabetes patients had moderately but significantly shorter TCRB CDR3s across all four CD4+ subsets.

The genes are TRBV6-1 and TRBJ2-7; 7 bases are a match to TRBD1. Sequenced: naive CD4+ T cells from blood. This receptor was identified in a man in his late teens or twenties with type 1 diabetes. CDR3: CASGKQGREQYF. The CDR3, as DNA: TGTGCCAGCGGAAAACAGGGGAGAGAGCAGTACTTC.